The 12 T cell receptor beta chains listed next were all sequenced from one sample in a study of vaccination and CD4 T cells after COVID-19. As for treatment: roughly 11-day PBMC culture with coronavirus spike peptide pools or control peptides (ViraFEST assay). No antigen is known for these receptors. With the Oncomine TCR Beta short-read assay, DNA from cultured CD4+ T cells was sequenced. MiXCR, applied by TCRdb to the PCR reads, yields one record per CDR3 protein. In the table there are about 13,000 distinct CDR3 sequences, roughly 74% of which are singletons. The specimen was CD4+ T cells from blood, cultured in vitro, collected after SARS-CoV-2 vaccination. These receptor sequences come from a human donor who received a COVID-19 vaccine.

About this clonotype: A read error may be the cause here, since a much bigger clone is one base away. This chain connects TRBV5-1 to TRBJ2-3; the match to TRBD2 covers 11 bases. CDR1 is SGHRS, CDR2 YFSETQ, per germline. This CDR3 is built from 17 residues. The CDR3 DNA follows: TGCGCCAGCAGCTTGGATTTTAGCGGGGGGGTACAAGATACGCGGTATTTT. Translation gives CASSLDFSGGVQDTRYF.

The V call is TRBV12-3 or TRBV12-4, the J call TRBJ2-5; TRBD2 aligns across 12 bases. Trimming took 5 bases from V and 4 from J; bases not matched to a gene: 8. The CDR3 totals 16 residues. The CDR3 spells CASSRLAGVRGETQYF. The CDR3 coding sequence is TGTGCCAGCAGTCGACTAGCGGGGGTGAGGGGAGAGACCCAGTACTTC.

This clonotype occurred a few times. The chain employs TRBV11-3 and TRBJ2-2; D not certain. V was pared by 5 bases and J by 6 bases, with 10 bases between. This CDR3 region has 13 residues. From germline, CDR1 is SGHNT and CDR2 YENEEA. The CDR3 bases are TGTGCCAGCAGCGCCCTCCGCCCCGGGGAGCTGTTTTTT. Encoded protein: CASSALRPGELFF.

This chain connects TRBV20-1 to TRBJ1-1; perhaps TRBD1 as D (5 bases). The CDR3 contains 14 residues. CDR1 and CDR2 (germline): DFQATT, SNEGSKA (reference sequence). The ends were cut back, 2 bases at V and 1 base at J, with 11 bases in the middle. CDR3 DNA: TGCAGTGCTAGAAGGGGCGCGGAGAACACTGAAGCTTTCTTT. Translation gives CSARRGAENTEAFF.

This rearrangement joins TRBV20-1 to TRBJ1-5; TRBD1 agrees at 7 bases. The CDR3 is 16 residues long. CDR1 and CDR2 from the germline V gene are DFQATT and SNEGSKA (reference sequence). The V and J ends lost 5 bases and 2 bases, in that order; junction bases with no gene match: 12. The CDR3 region has the DNA TGCAGTGCTGGGGACAGTCCCGAATCGGGCAATCAGCCCCAGCATTTT. Translated: CSAGDSPESGNQPQHF.

A few counts support this clonotype. The gene calls are TRBV2 and TRBJ2-3; the D is unclear. This CDR3 spans 12 amino acids. V was shortened by 6 bases and J by 2 bases, with 6 bases between the two germline ends. From germline, CDR1 is SNHLY and CDR2 FYNNEI. CDR3 protein: CASRPTTDTQYF. The CDR3, as DNA: TGTGCCAGCAGGCCAACCACAGATACGCAGTATTTT.

This clonotype has a handful of counts. The genes are TRBV11-3 and TRBJ2-5, with D uncertain. In germline, CDR1 is SGHNT, CDR2 YENEEA. Trimming took 2 bases from V and 5 from J, leaving 3 bases between them. The CDR3 is 11 residues long. This chain's CDR3 is CASSLRETQYF. Here the CDR3 DNA reads TGTGCCAGCAGCTTACGTGAGACCCAGTACTTC.

The V and J genes are TRBV21-1 and TRBJ1-6. TRBV21-1 is recorded as a pseudogene. The CDR3 contains 17 residues. CDR3: CASSKGVAASYNSPLHF. The CDR3 DNA is TGTGCCAGCAGCAAAGGGGTAGCTGCCTCCTATAATTCACCCCTCCACTTT.

By sample share, this clonotype is large. The chain is built from TRBV20-1 and TRBJ2-4; D is ambiguous. V was trimmed by 3 bases and J by 0 bases, leaving 15 bases between them. The germline V gene has CDR1 DFQATT and CDR2 SNEGSKA (reference sequence). This CDR3 is 16 amino acids long. CDR3 DNA: TGCAGTGCTAGTTCCCCCAGGTCGGAAGCCAAAAACATTCAGTACTTC. As protein: CSASSPRSEAKNIQYF.

The V gene is TRBV6-1, the J gene TRBJ1-5; D is possibly TRBD1 (5 bases). Trimming left V 2 bases short and J 4 bases short, with 9 bases between. Looked up from germline, CDR1 is MNHNS and CDR2 is SASEGT. The CDR3 runs to 14 residues. CDR3 sequence (DNA): TGTGCCAGCAGTGAAATTAGGGGAAATCAGCCCCAGCATTTT. Its protein is CASSEIRGNQPQHF.

The chain recombines TRBV10-3 with TRBJ1-6, with D unresolved. Germline V CDR1 and CDR2: ENHRY, SYGVKD. V was trimmed by 3 bases and J by 7 bases, leaving 7 bases between them. The CDR3 totals 13 residues. The CDR3 nucleotides are TGTGCCATCAGTGACAGGTCAAATTCACCCCTCCACTTT. Translation: CAISDRSNSPLHF.

The CDR3 sequence is CASSLGGMNTEAFF. The CDR3 coding sequence is TGTGCCAGCAGCTTGGGGGGTATGAACACTGAAGCTTTCTTT. This sequence joins TRBV5-4 and TRBJ1-1, with no clear D. Trimming pared 0 bases from V and 0 bases from J, leaving 6 bases between. Germline V CDR1 and CDR2: SGHNT, YYREEE (reference sequence). The CDR3 contains 14 residues.